In its sample, the clone carrying this TCR beta chain was seen a few times. The target antigen is unknown. The repertoire was sequenced with immunoSEQ multiplex PCR; TCRdb's copy has only in-frame clones and lacks some. The data contain 150,000 to 200,000 clones, more than 70% of them seen just once; the ten biggest clones take up 10% to 13%. The data were taken from a study of cytomegalovirus exposure and HLA in healthy donors. Trimming at V came to 6 bases and at J to 2 bases, leaving 1 base not matched to a gene. The CDR3 extends over 14 amino acids. CDR1 is WSHSY, CDR2 SAAADI, per germline. Overall study results and limits: It was reportedly the case that the classifier diagnosed cytomegalovirus status with high specificity and sensitivity.

Sequencing was carried out using PBMCs. The TCR was taken from a man aged 25 to 45 in good health and CMV-seropositive. J is TRBJ2-3 and V is TRBV10-2, with TRBD2 identical over 11 bases. The CDR3 DNA sequence: TGCGCCAGCAGACTAGCGGGAGACACAGATACGCAGTATTTT. It encodes CASRLAGDTDTQYF.